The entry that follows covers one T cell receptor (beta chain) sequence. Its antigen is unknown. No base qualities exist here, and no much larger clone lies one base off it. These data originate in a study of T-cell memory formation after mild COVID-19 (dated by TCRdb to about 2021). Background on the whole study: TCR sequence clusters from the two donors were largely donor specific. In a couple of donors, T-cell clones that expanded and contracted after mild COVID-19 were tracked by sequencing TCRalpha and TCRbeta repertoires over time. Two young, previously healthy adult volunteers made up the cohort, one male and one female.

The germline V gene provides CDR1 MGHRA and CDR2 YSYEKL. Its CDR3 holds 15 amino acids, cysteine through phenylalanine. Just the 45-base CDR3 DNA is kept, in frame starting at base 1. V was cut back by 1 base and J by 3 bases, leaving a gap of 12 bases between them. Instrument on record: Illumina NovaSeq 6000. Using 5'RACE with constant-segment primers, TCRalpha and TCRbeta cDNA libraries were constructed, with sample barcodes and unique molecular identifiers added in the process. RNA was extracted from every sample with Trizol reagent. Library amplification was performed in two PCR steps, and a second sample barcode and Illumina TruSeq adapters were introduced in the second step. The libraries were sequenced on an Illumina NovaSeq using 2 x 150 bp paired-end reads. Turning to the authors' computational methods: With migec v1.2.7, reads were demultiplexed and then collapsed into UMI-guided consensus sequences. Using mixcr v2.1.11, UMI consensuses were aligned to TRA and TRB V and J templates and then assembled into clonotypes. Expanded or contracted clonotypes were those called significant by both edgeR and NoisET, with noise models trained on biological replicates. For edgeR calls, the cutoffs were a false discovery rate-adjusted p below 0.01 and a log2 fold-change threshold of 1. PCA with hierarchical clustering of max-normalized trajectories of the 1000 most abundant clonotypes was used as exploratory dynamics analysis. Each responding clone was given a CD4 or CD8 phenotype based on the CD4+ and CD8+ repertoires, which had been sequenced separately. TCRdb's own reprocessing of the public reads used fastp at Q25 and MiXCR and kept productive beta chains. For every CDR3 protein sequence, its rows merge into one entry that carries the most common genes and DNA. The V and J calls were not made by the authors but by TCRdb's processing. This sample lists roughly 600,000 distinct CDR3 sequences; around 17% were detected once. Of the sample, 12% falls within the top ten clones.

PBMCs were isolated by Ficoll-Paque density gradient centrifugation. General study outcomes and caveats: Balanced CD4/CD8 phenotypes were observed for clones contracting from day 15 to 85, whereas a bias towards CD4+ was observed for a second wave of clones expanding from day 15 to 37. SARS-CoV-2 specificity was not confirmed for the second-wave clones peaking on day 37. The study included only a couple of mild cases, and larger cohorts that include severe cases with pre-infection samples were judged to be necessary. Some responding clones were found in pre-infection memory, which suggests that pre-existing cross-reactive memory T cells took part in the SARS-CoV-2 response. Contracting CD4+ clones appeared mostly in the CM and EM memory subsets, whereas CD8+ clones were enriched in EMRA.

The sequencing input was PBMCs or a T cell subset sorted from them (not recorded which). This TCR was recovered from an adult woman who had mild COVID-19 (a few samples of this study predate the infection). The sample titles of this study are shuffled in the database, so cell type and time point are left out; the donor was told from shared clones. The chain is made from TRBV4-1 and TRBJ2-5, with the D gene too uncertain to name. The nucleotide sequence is TGCGCCAGCAGCCAAGCCCAGTTCCCCAAAGAGACCCAGTACTTC. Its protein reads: CASSQAQFPKETQYF.